This entry describes one T cell receptor (beta chain). The table came from immunoSEQ multiplex PCR; TCRdb's copy has only in-frame clones and leaves some out. This table has about 160,000 clones, roughly 90% appearing once. Germline V gives CDR1 LNHDA, CDR2 SQIVND (reference sequence). The CDR3 has 16 residues. With V trimmed by 5 bases and J by 3 bases, 8 bases remained unmatched. This record comes from a study of T cell responses to AZD1222 COVID-19 vaccine. This sample comprised peripheral blood, obtained on day 0 of AZD1222 vaccination. The rearrangement links TRBV19 to TRBJ2-2, with 8 bases that match TRBD1. This sequence originates from an adult in good health. CDR3 in DNA: TGTGCCAGTAGTCTTCGGGCAGGGGGCCACACCGGGGAGCTGTTTTTT. Its translation: CASSLRAGGHTGELFF. The full variable domain, with the rest looked up from reference TRBV19 and TRBJ2-2, is DGGITQSPKYLFRKEGQNVTLSCEQNLNHDAMYWYRQDPGQGLRLIYYSQIVNDFQKGDIAEGYSVSREKKESFPLTVTSAQKNPTAFYLCASSLRAGGHTGELFFGEGSRLTVL.